Following are 2 T cell receptor beta chains from one sample sequenced in a study of T cell changes during pregnancy in multiple sclerosis. The method was immunoSEQ multiplex PCR; TCRdb's version includes in-frame clones alone and lacks a portion of them. Here the sample spans fewer than 140,000 clones, 85% to 95% being singletons. This specimen was peripheral blood, taken after pregnancy. All receptors come from a female donor with multiple sclerosis, enrolled in a pregnancy study.

In nucleotides, the CDR3 is TGCAGCGTTATAGAACAGGGGGCCTATGGCTACACCTTC. It is translated as CSVIEQGAYGYTF. The rearrangement joins TRBV29-1 to TRBJ1-2; 9 nucleotides agree with TRBD1. The CDR3 has 13 amino acids. Trimming removed 5 bases from V and 4 bases from J; junction bases left unmatched: 5. Germline values: CDR1 SQVTM, CDR2 ANQGSEA.

This clone was recorded once. The chain employs TRBV28 and TRBJ2-3, with 7 nucleotides matching TRBD2. Germline V gene sequence: CDR1 MDHEN, CDR2 SYDVKM. V was clipped by 6 bases and J by 6 bases; unmatched bases: 6. The CDR3 sequence is 13 residues long. The CDR3 loop reads CASSSGTYDTQYF. DNA of the CDR3: TGTGCCAGCAGCAGCGGGACGTACGATACGCAGTATTTT.